These 23 T cell receptor beta chains were sequenced from one sample in a study of CD8+ T cells in alopecia areata. cDNA serving as the sequencing template came from extracted, reverse transcribed RNA. Generated by immunoSEQ multiplex PCR, the TCRdb table keeps only in-frame clones and is missing some. The table records 90,000 to 150,000 clones, about half of them present only once. Specified treatment: oral pan-JAK inhibitor, 5-10 mg twice daily. This specimen consisted of CD4+ T cells sorted from blood, obtained at week 4, from a patient treated with tofacitinib. These receptors all stem from a human donor with alopecia areata.

The rearrangement joins TRBV7-3 to TRBJ2-1; the D is unclear. Trimming removed 3 bases from V and 5 bases from J, with 17 bases in between. CDR3 length: 16 residues. Per the germline V gene, CDR1 is SGHTA and CDR2 is FQGTGA. The CDR3 DNA is TGTGCCAGCAGCTTTTCCAGCCAGGCCCCTGACAATGAGCAGTTCTTC. Its translation is CASSFSSQAPDNEQFF.

The table lists this clone with a few counts. This rearrangement joins TRBV29-1 to TRBJ2-2; 9 nucleotides match TRBD1. Germline CDR1 is SQVTM and CDR2 is ANQGSEA. With V trimmed by 6 bases and J by 4 bases, 6 bases remained unmatched. There are 14 residues in the CDR3. CDR3 bases: TGCAGCGTCACAGGGGACAGGGTCACCGGGGAGCTGTTTTTT. Translated: CSVTGDRVTGELFF.

This clone has just a few counts. The chain uses TRBV19 and TRBJ2-1; maybe TRBD2 (5 bases). Germline CDR1 is LNHDA and CDR2 is SQIVND (reference sequence). V was shortened by 7 bases and J by 7 bases, with 17 bases between the two germline ends. The CDR3 runs to 14 residues. The CDR3 is CASTPKGRANEQFF. The CDR3 region has the DNA TGTGCCAGTACTCCTAAAGGGAGAGCGAATGAGCAGTTCTTC.

The V gene is TRBV6-5, the J gene TRBJ1-1, with no clear D. Germline V CDR1 and CDR2: MNHEY, SVGAGI. This CDR3 has 13 residues. V lost 6 bases, J lost 8 bases, and 16 bases lay in between. The chain's CDR3 is CASRTPLGAEAFF. The CDR3 region has the DNA TGTGCCAGCAGAACACCCCTCGGCGCCGAAGCTTTCTTT.

The chain links TRBV18 to TRBJ1-4; 8 bases map to TRBD1. The V gene's germline CDR1 is KGHSH and CDR2 LQKENI. The CDR3 runs 17 residues. Germline trimming cut 3 bases from V and 5 bases from J; bases unmatched to any gene: 11. CDR3 DNA: TGTGCCAGCTCACCGCGCGACGCAGGGGGCGGAAATGAAAAACTGTTTTTT. This sequence encodes CASSPRDAGGGNEKLFF.

This sequence joins TRBV6-1 and TRBJ1-5; possible D gene TRBD1, 6 bases. The CDR3 is 13 residues long. Trimming left V 8 bases short and J 3 bases short, with 11 bases between. Germline CDR1 MNHNS, CDR2 SASEGT. CDR3 nucleotide sequence: TGTGCCAGCGCCCGGGGGCTCAATCAGCCCCAGCATTTT. Amino acids: CASARGLNQPQHF.

This clone was counted only a few times. The genes are TRBV29-1 and TRBJ2-1; D might be TRBD2 (6 bases). This CDR3 has 15 residues. Trimming cost V 2 bases and J 2 bases, with 13 bases left between them. Looked up from germline, CDR1 is SQVTM and CDR2 is ANQGSEA. The DNA of the CDR3 is TGCAGCGTTGAACTGGTAGCGGCCCCCTACAATGAGCAGTTCTTC. Amino acids: CSVELVAAPYNEQFF.

This sequence joins TRBV7-8 and TRBJ1-5; 7 bases agree with TRBD1. The length of the CDR3 is 15 residues. CDR1 is SGHVS, CDR2 FQNEAQ, per germline. The junction had 11 bases not matched to a gene; V was cut back by 6 bases and J by 6 bases. The CDR3 bases are TGTGCCAGCAGTTTCGACAGGGTTTATGGTCAGCCCCAGCATTTT. This translates into CASSFDRVYGQPQHF.

This clone showed up just once. This chain links TRBV29-1 with TRBJ1-2; possible D gene TRBD1, 5 bases. Per the germline V gene, CDR1 is SQVTM and CDR2 is ANQGSEA. The CDR3 is 12 residues long. Trimming stripped 2 bases from V and 8 bases from J, with 12 bases between. CDR3 protein: CSVETAGTGYTF. The CDR3 nucleotides are TGCAGCGTTGAAACCGCCGGGACCGGCTACACCTTC.

A few counts support this clone. This chain uses TRBV9 with TRBJ2-7; possible D gene TRBD2, 6 bases. From germline, CDR1 is SGDLS and CDR2 YYNGEE. V lost 0 bases and J lost 2, with 12 bases in between. CDR3 length: 15 amino acids. The CDR3 loop reads CASSVGRDSAYEQYF. Written as DNA, the CDR3 is TGTGCCAGCAGCGTAGGAAGGGACTCCGCCTACGAGCAGTACTTC.

The chain recombines TRBV5-1 with TRBJ1-2; the D gene is possibly TRBD1 (6 bases). Germline V gene data show CDR1 as SGHRS and CDR2 as YFSETQ. CDR3 length: 15 amino acids. Trimming stripped 4 bases from V and 5 bases from J, with 18 bases between. CDR3 in DNA: TGCGCCAGCAGCACGGACGGGGGCGCAGAGTATGGCTACACCTTC. Protein product: CASSTDGGAEYGYTF.

This rearrangement joins TRBV20-1 to TRBJ2-2; perhaps TRBD2 as D (6 bases). Germline V gives CDR1 DFQATT, CDR2 SNEGSKA (reference sequence). V lost 0 bases to trimming and J lost 13 bases, with 9 bases between them. CDR3 length: 11 residues. CDR3 loop: CSARDGRGLFF. The CDR3 nucleotides read TGCAGTGCTAGAGACGGGCGGGGGCTGTTTTTT.

The chain joins TRBV27 to TRBJ2-3; weak D call: TRBD2 (6 bases). Germline CDR1 is MNHEY and CDR2 is SMNVEV (reference sequence). Trimming left V 4 bases short and J 4 bases short, with 18 bases between. This CDR3 region has 16 residues. CDR3 in amino acids: CASSSARDGGADTQYF. In DNA, the CDR3 is TGTGCCAGCAGTTCCGCGAGGGATGGAGGGGCAGATACGCAGTATTTT.

The genes are TRBV29-1 and TRBJ1-1, with D hard to call. The CDR3 contains 14 residues. V shed 3 bases and J shed 6 bases, with 17 bases lying between them. The germline V gene encodes CDR1 SQVTM and CDR2 ANQGSEA. The CDR3 loop reads CSVEAHIVRPEAFF. CDR3 nucleotide sequence: TGCAGCGTTGAGGCCCATATTGTTAGGCCTGAAGCTTTCTTT. The full variable domain, its missing parts supplied by reference TRBV29-1 and TRBJ1-1, is SAVISQKPSRDICQRGTSLTIQCQVDSQVTMMFWYRQQPGQSLTLIATANQGSEATYESGFVIDKFPISRPNLTFSTLTVSNMSPEDSSIYLCSVEAHIVRPEAFFGQGTRLTVV.

The chain combines TRBV29-1 with TRBJ1-1; unclear D gene. This CDR3 contains 13 residues. The V and J ends lost 6 bases and 5 bases respectively, with 16 bases between them. Per the germline V gene, CDR1 is SQVTM and CDR2 is ANQGSEA. CDR3 nucleotide sequence: TGCAGCGTCCAAGGACGGCGAATGACTGAAGCTTTCTTT. It is translated as CSVQGRRMTEAFF.

V gene TRBV7-9 combines with J gene TRBJ2-7, with 8 bases fitting TRBD1. There are 13 residues in the CDR3. Germline V gene sequence: CDR1 SEHNR, CDR2 FQNEAQ (reference sequence). After removal of 5 bases from V and 4 bases from J, the junction contained 4 bases not matched to a gene. The CDR3, as DNA: TGTGCCAGCAGCCAGACAGGGGCTTACGAGCAGTACTTC. Translated: CASSQTGAYEQYF.

This clone was seen only a few times. The chain employs TRBV29-1 and TRBJ2-7, with 8 bases lining up with TRBD1. This CDR3 is 15 amino acids long. The germline V gene encodes CDR1 SQVTM and CDR2 ANQGSEA. Unmatched junction bases numbered 11, after V lost 4 bases and J lost 3 bases. CDR3 in amino acids: CSVGRRQGIHYEQYF. The CDR3, as DNA: TGCAGCGTTGGACGGAGACAGGGGATTCACTACGAGCAGTACTTC.

This chain connects TRBV30 to TRBJ2-7, with D possibly TRBD2 on 5 matching bases. Between the trimmed V and J ends, which lost 5 bases and 1 base, there was a span of 9 bases. Germline lookup yields CDR1 GTSNPN and CDR2 SVGIG (reference sequence). This CDR3 has 12 amino acids. The CDR3 region is CAWGSGSYEQYF. The CDR3 region has the DNA TGTGCCTGGGGGAGTGGGTCCTACGAGCAGTACTTC.

V and J are TRBV5-1 and TRBJ2-3; D is unclear. In germline, CDR1 is SGHRS, CDR2 YFSETQ. CDR3 length: 15 residues. The V end was cut by 3 bases, the J end by 0 bases, with 11 bases between. CDR3 DNA sequence: TGCGCCAGCAGCTCAACATCATCTAGCACAGATACGCAGTATTTT. The encoded protein is CASSSTSSSTDTQYF.

CDR3 loop: CAAEGGFLNTEAFF. DNA for the CDR3: TGTGCTGCGGAAGGGGGATTTTTGAACACTGAAGCTTTCTTT. The chain joins TRBV30 to TRBJ1-1; maybe TRBD1 (6 bases). The CDR3 extends over 14 amino acids. Germline V gene sequence: CDR1 GTSNPN, CDR2 SVGIG (reference sequence).

The V call is TRBV19, the J call TRBJ2-5; 7 bases agree with TRBD2. The trim removed 5 bases at V and 5 bases at J, leaving 5 bases unmatched. The V gene's germline CDR1 is LNHDA and CDR2 SQIVND (reference sequence). The CDR3 runs 13 residues. CDR3 sequence reads: CASSLTSLETQYF. CDR3 nucleotide sequence: TGTGCCAGTAGTTTGACTAGCTTGGAGACCCAGTACTTC. The variable domain in full, with the rest retrieved from reference TRBV19 and TRBJ2-5, is DGGITQSPKYLFRKEGQNVTLSCEQNLNHDAMYWYRQDPGQGLRLIYYSQIVNDFQKGDIAEGYSVSREKKESFPLTVTSAQKNPTAFYLCASSLTSLETQYFGPGTRLLVL.

This clone was picked up a small number of times. The V and J genes are TRBV30 and TRBJ2-1, with D perhaps matching TRBD2 (6 bases). CDR1 is GTSNPN, CDR2 SVGIG, per germline (reference sequence). This CDR3 region has 13 residues. V lost 3 bases and J lost 7, with 13 bases in between. CDR3 in amino acids: CAWSGVAGNEQFF. CDR3 nucleotide sequence: TGTGCCTGGAGCGGGGTGGCGGGGAATGAGCAGTTCTTC.

This clone was counted between two and nine times. The same CDR3 can be traced to other DNA sequences in this sample. V is TRBV18 and J is TRBJ2-5; D call uncertain. Germline CDR1 is KGHSH and CDR2 is LQKENI. The length of the CDR3 is 11 residues. Trimming pared 3 bases from V and 1 base from J, leaving 0 bases between. The CDR3: CASSPQETQYF. Written as DNA, the CDR3 is TGTGCCAGCTCACCCCAAGAGACCCAGTACTTC.